Listed below are T cell receptor beta chains from one sample, sequenced in a study of identical twins. One entry per CDR3 protein results from TCRdb running MiXCR on the 5' RACE reads. The repertoire holds some 690,000 distinct CDR3 sequences, with about 20% as singletons. This sample also appeared in a second study, on T cells expressing NK-cell markers.

The source material was PBMCs. Receptors were obtained from a woman under 30 in good health. The CDR3 runs from the conserved cysteine through the conserved F or W. D genes are given only for firm matches.

J gene: TRBJ2-7; V gene: TRBV7-9; D gene: NA; CDR3 protein: CASSLGVWGGSEQYF
J gene: TRBJ1-5; V gene: TRBV4-3; D gene: NA; CDR3 protein: CASSQAIQGGQPQHF
J gene: TRBJ2-1; V gene: TRBV29-1; D gene: TRBD1; CDR3 protein: CSARTGYSNEQFF
J gene: TRBJ2-2; V gene: TRBV6-2/TRBV6-3; D gene: TRBD2; CDR3 protein: CATNSGGRNTGELFF
J gene: TRBJ2-7; V gene: TRBV20-1; D gene: NA; CDR3 protein: CSASPGDEQYF
J gene: TRBJ2-3; V gene: TRBV10-3; D gene: NA; CDR3 protein: CAIAGRDSTDTQYF
J gene: TRBJ1-1; V gene: TRBV5-1; D gene: NA; CDR3 protein: CASSLGSVVGASEAFF
J gene: TRBJ2-7; V gene: TRBV5-1; D gene: NA; CDR3 protein: CASREGGLGEYEQYF
J gene: TRBJ2-2; V gene: TRBV3-1; D gene: NA; CDR3 protein: CASSQEIGGELFF
J gene: TRBJ1-1; V gene: TRBV6-1; D gene: TRBD1; CDR3 protein: CASIRTGLNTEAFF
J gene: TRBJ2-5; V gene: TRBV15; D gene: TRBD2; CDR3 protein: CATSSGLAGDQETQYF
J gene: TRBJ2-1; V gene: TRBV6-5; D gene: TRBD2; CDR3 protein: CASSSTRGAGKNEQFF
J gene: TRBJ1-5; V gene: TRBV6-1; D gene: NA; CDR3 protein: CASSAGMNKSNQPQHF
J gene: TRBJ2-2; V gene: TRBV9; D gene: TRBD1; CDR3 protein: CASSGQGRITGELFF
J gene: TRBJ2-5; V gene: TRBV20-1; D gene: NA; CDR3 protein: CSALGAGRETQYF
J gene: TRBJ2-3; V gene: TRBV10-3; D gene: NA; CDR3 protein: CAISESWTMRDTQYF
J gene: TRBJ2-1; V gene: TRBV20-1; D gene: NA; CDR3 protein: CSAAQGSYNEQFF
J gene: TRBJ2-5; V gene: TRBV20-1; D gene: NA; CDR3 protein: CSAREGTGRQETQYF
J gene: TRBJ1-2; V gene: TRBV4-3; D gene: NA; CDR3 protein: CASSHELTPQGYTF
J gene: TRBJ2-1; V gene: TRBV7-6; D gene: TRBD2; CDR3 protein: CASSSEGLAGLNEQFF
J gene: TRBJ2-1; V gene: TRBV5-1; D gene: TRBD2; CDR3 protein: CASEPSGNYNEQFF
J gene: TRBJ2-4; V gene: TRBV5-1; D gene: TRBD2; CDR3 protein: CASSLSVGLADSMVAKNIQYF
J gene: TRBJ1-5; V gene: TRBV20-1; D gene: NA; CDR3 protein: CSARKQGNQPQHF
J gene: TRBJ2-5; V gene: TRBV20-1; D gene: TRBD1; CDR3 protein: CSAQQGETQYF
J gene: TRBJ2-3; V gene: TRBV7-9; D gene: NA; CDR3 protein: CASSLVASGVTDTQYF
J gene: TRBJ1-2; V gene: TRBV29-1; D gene: NA; CDR3 protein: CSVLGGLNYGYTF
J gene: TRBJ2-5; V gene: TRBV12-3/TRBV12-4; D gene: TRBD2; CDR3 protein: CASSLEFLAGWEETQYF
J gene: TRBJ1-2; V gene: TRBV6-5; D gene: NA; CDR3 protein: CASSYSTRIGGYTF
J gene: TRBJ2-7; V gene: TRBV7-6; D gene: NA; CDR3 protein: CASSLERTGEQYF